This TCR beta chain was documented in a study of early T cells in non-severe SARS-CoV-2 infection. Each single cDNA molecule received a unique molecular identifier. TCRdb fed the 5' RACE reads into MiXCR, producing one record per CDR3 protein. The sample carries 60,000 or so distinct CDR3 sequences, 12% recorded once. In germline, CDR1 is LGHDT, CDR2 YNNKEL (reference sequence). Deletions cut 3 bases from V and 2 bases from J, with 14 bases between. The length of the CDR3 is 16 residues. This sequence was found in an adult who was a healthcare worker with PCR-confirmed SARS-CoV-2 infection or an uninfected control (not recorded which). The specimen was whole blood. V is TRBV3-1 and J is TRBJ2-1; D unclear. Here the CDR3 reads CASSQPPRRTYNEQFF. Written as DNA, the CDR3 is TGTGCCAGCAGCCAGCCTCCGCGGAGAACCTACAATGAGCAGTTCTTC.